Listed here are 22 T cell receptor beta chains from one sample, sequenced in a study of T cell repertoires in cytomegalovirus infection. TCRdb itself ran the reads through MiXCR, one entry per CDR3 protein. The data contain approximately 630,000 distinct CDR3 sequences, 24% of them singletons. The sequenced sample consisted of CD8+ T cells from PBMCs. Receptors originate from a human donor in good health (CMV status not recorded). Some clones in this sample may be carry-over from other donors' samples.

The chain combines TRBV7-9 with TRBJ2-1; TRBD2 aligns across 11 bases. With 5 bases clipped from V and 8 bases from J, the junction kept 8 bases outside the gene matches. The CDR3 extends over 15 amino acids. Germline V CDR1 and CDR2: SEHNR, FQNEAQ (reference sequence). The CDR3 DNA follows: TGTGCCAGCAGCCCCTCTAGCGGGGGGAAGTATGAGCAGTTCTTC. It encodes CASSPSSGGKYEQFF.

The J gene is TRBJ2-3, the V gene TRBV7-3, with 9 bases matching TRBD2. Germline V gene sequence: CDR1 SGHTA, CDR2 FQGTGA. CDR3 length: 16 amino acids. The junction had 7 bases not matched to a gene; V was cut back by 2 bases and J by 4 bases. DNA for the CDR3: TGTGCCAGCAGCTTACAGGGCGGGGGGGCGGCAGATACGCAGTATTTT. It yields the protein CASSLQGGGAADTQYF. Together with reference TRBV7-3 and TRBJ2-3, the CDR3 gives the full variable domain: GAGVSQTPSNKVTEKGKYVELRCDPISGHTALYWYRQSLGQGPEFLIYFQGTGAADDSGLPNDRFFAVRPEGSVSTLKIQRTERGDSAVYLCASSLQGGGAADTQYFGPGTRLTVL.

Remarks on this clonotype: A much larger clone sits a single nucleotide away, making a read error possible. V is TRBV7-2 and J is TRBJ1-6; TRBD1 matches at 10 bases. The CDR3 is made up of 15 amino acids. The V and J ends lost 5 bases and 7 bases, in that order; junction bases with no gene match: 5. The germline V gene has CDR1 SGHTA and CDR2 FQGNSA. CDR3 nucleotide sequence: TGTGCCAGCAGCCGCACGGGACAGGGGAATTCACCCCTCCACTTT. This encodes CASSRTGQGNSPLHF.

With respect to this clonotype: A much larger clone lies a single base off, so this may be a read error. The chain uses TRBV7-6 and TRBJ2-1, with D possibly being TRBD2 (6 bases). The CDR3 consists of 16 residues. Germline V gives CDR1 SGHVS, CDR2 FNYEAQ. The CDR3 coding sequence is TGTGCCAGCAGCCTTAAGGGCCTCGCCAAGGAGGGTGAGCAGCTCTTC. Its translation is CASSLKGLAKEGEQLF.

This clonotype was found a few times. The chain joins TRBV4-1 to TRBJ1-1, with D tentatively TRBD1 (5 bases). Germline CDR1 and CDR2: MGHRA and YSYEKL. Trimming took off 0 bases at V and 2 bases at J, with 13 bases between the two ends. The CDR3 has 16 amino acids. CDR3 residues: CASSQETGAFNTEAFF. The CDR3 DNA reads as TGCGCCAGCAGCCAAGAAACAGGAGCTTTTAACACTGAAGCTTTCTTT.

The chain combines TRBV12-5 with TRBJ1-1; 8 bases agree with TRBD1. The CDR3 spans 15 residues. In germline, CDR1 is LGHNT, CDR2 FRNRAP. V lost 3 bases and J lost 5; bases outside the gene matches: 8. CDR3 loop: CASGFWTGIETEAFF. The CDR3 DNA follows: TGTGCTAGTGGTTTCTGGACAGGGATCGAGACTGAAGCTTTCTTT.

This clonotype showed up just a few times. The chain links TRBV5-1 to TRBJ2-1, with 10 bases identical to TRBD2. CDR1 and CDR2 (germline): SGHRS, YFSETQ. The CDR3 sequence is 16 residues long. V lost 0 bases and J lost 8; bases outside the gene matches: 8. CDR3 loop: CASSLESSGGPDEQFF. CDR3 bases: TGCGCCAGCAGCTTGGAGTCTAGCGGGGGACCCGATGAGCAGTTCTTC.

V gene TRBV6-1 combines with J gene TRBJ1-1; maybe TRBD1 (5 bases). CDR1 and CDR2 (germline): MNHNS, SASEGT. V was cut by 8 bases and J by 4 bases, with 17 bases left in between. The CDR3 contains 14 residues. CDR3 nucleotides: TGTGCCAGCGTTGAGGGGACCGAAAGCACTGAAGCTTTCTTT. Translating it yields CASVEGTESTEAFF.

This clonotype was found many times. The chain has TRBV7-6 and TRBJ2-7, with TRBD1 matching 7 bases. The V and J ends lost 5 bases and 3 bases, in that order; junction bases with no gene match: 4. Looked up from germline, CDR1 is SGHVS and CDR2 is FNYEAQ. The CDR3 contains 13 residues. The CDR3 DNA follows: TGTGCCAGCAGCAAGGGACAGAACTACGAGCAGTACTTC. This codes for CASSKGQNYEQYF.

This clonotype was counted a few times. V gene TRBV6-5 combines with J gene TRBJ2-7; 11 bases align to TRBD1. The CDR3 has 14 residues. Trimming at V came to 5 bases and at J to 3 bases, leaving 3 bases not matched to a gene. Germline V gene lookup returns CDR1 MNHEY and CDR2 SVGAGI. This chain's CDR3 is CASSLGQGDYEQYV. DNA of the CDR3: TGTGCCAGCAGTCTGGGACAGGGGGACTACGAGCAGTACGTC.

This clonotype turned up a few times. V is TRBV6-1 and J is TRBJ1-1, with D perhaps TRBD1 (5 bases). The CDR3 loop spans 14 amino acids. Trimming took off 6 bases at V and 1 base at J, with 12 bases between the two ends. Germline V gives CDR1 MNHNS, CDR2 SASEGT. CDR3 protein: CASSLNGANTEAFF. The CDR3 DNA is TGTGCCAGCAGCCTCAACGGGGCGAACACTGAAGCTTTCTTT.

Details on this clonotype: This may come from a read error, since a much larger clone is one base off. V gene TRBV7-9 combines with J gene TRBJ1-1; no clear D gene. The CDR3 consists of 12 residues. V dropped 10 bases and J dropped 8 bases, with 17 bases sitting between them. CDR1 is SEHNR and CDR2 is FQNEAQ in the germline V gene (reference sequence). This CDR3 is CATADYLREAFF. The CDR3 DNA follows: TGTGCCACGGCCGACTATCTTCGAGAAGCTTTCTTT.

This clonotype was found once. The V call is TRBV20-1, the J call TRBJ1-2, with TRBD1 identical over 9 bases. Trimming removed 0 bases from V and 1 base from J; junction bases left unmatched: 6. The CDR3 length is 16 residues. CDR1 and CDR2 from the germline V gene are DFQATT and SNEGSKA (reference sequence). CDR3 loop: CSARDQGQGFNYGYTF. CDR3 in DNA: TGCAGTGCTAGAGATCAAGGACAGGGGTTTAACTATGGCTACACCTTC.

The table lists this clonotype with many counts. The chain combines TRBV7-2 with TRBJ1-2; D perhaps matches TRBD1 (6 bases). CDR1 is SGHTA and CDR2 is FQGNSA in the germline V gene. Trimming shortened V by 5 bases and J by 3 bases, and 19 bases separated the two germline ends. This CDR3 spans 16 amino acids. This chain's CDR3 is CASSPLTGRSHYGYTF. The DNA for the CDR3 is TGTGCCAGCAGCCCATTAACAGGGAGGAGTCACTATGGCTACACCTTC.

The chain has TRBV20-1 and TRBJ2-1, with TRBD1 identical over 9 bases. CDR3 length: 18 residues. CDR1 and CDR2 from the germline V gene are DFQATT and SNEGSKA (reference sequence). With 3 bases clipped from V and 3 bases from J, the junction kept 15 bases outside the gene matches. In DNA, the CDR3 is TGCAGTGCTAGGACCACGGCCTGGACAGGGGACGGCTACAATGAGCAGTTCTTC. Amino acid sequence: CSARTTAWTGDGYNEQFF.

This clonotype was recorded a few times. The V call is TRBV14, the J call TRBJ1-1, with a weak D call TRBD1 (6 bases). The CDR3 has 16 amino acids. The V end lost 0 bases, the J end lost 2 bases, and 13 bases lay between the germline ends. Germline CDR1 reads SGHDN; CDR2 reads FVKESK. The CDR3, as DNA: TGTGCCAGCAGCCAAGATTTGGGGACACCTAACACTGAAGCTTTCTTT. Translating it yields CASSQDLGTPNTEAFF.

This clonotype was observed a few times. The chain carries TRBV20-1 and TRBJ2-3; 12 bases fit TRBD1. This CDR3 is built from 17 residues. J gave up 1 base and V 0 bases, and 5 bases lay outside the gene matches. Germline assignment: CDR1 DFQATT and CDR2 SNEGSKA (reference sequence). The CDR3 region is CSARDWDRGRGTDTQYF. CDR3 in DNA: TGCAGTGCTAGAGATTGGGACAGGGGGCGGGGCACAGATACGCAGTATTTT.

The chain combines TRBV19 with TRBJ2-2; D is unclear. V was trimmed by 11 bases and J by 7 bases, leaving 14 bases between them. Per germline, CDR1 LNHDA and CDR2 SQIVND (reference sequence). The CDR3 loop spans 12 amino acids. CDR3 bases: TGTGCCGGAGTCAATCATGGCGGGGAGCTGTTTTTT. Translated, it gives CAGVNHGGELFF.

This clonotype appeared a few times. Given a much more abundant clone one base away, this may be a read error. V usage is TRBV7-3 and J usage is TRBJ1-2, with 10 nucleotides matching TRBD1. This CDR3 region has 13 residues. The germline gives CDR1 SGHTA, CDR2 FQGTGA. In nucleotides, the CDR3 is TGTGTCAGCAGCGAGGGACAGGGGAGAGGCTACACCTTC. Its protein is CVSSEGQGRGYTF.

This clonotype has ten or more counts. The chain has TRBV7-8 and TRBJ2-3; D not certain. The length of the CDR3 is 12 residues. V dropped 0 bases and J dropped 6 bases, with 4 bases sitting between them. The germline gives CDR1 SGHVS, CDR2 FQNEAQ. The CDR3 protein is CASSLASDTQYF. CDR3 sequence (DNA): TGTGCCAGCAGCTTAGCGTCGGATACGCAGTATTTT.

This clonotype has only a few counts. The rearrangement links TRBV23-1 to TRBJ2-2, with TRBD1 matching 7 bases. TRBV23-1 is filed as an ORF, its function uncertain. This CDR3 region has 16 residues. Germline trimming cut 0 bases from V and 1 base from J; bases unmatched to any gene: 2. The CDR3 loop reads CASSQSRQGNTGELFF. The CDR3 bases are TGCGCCAGCAGTCAATCTCGACAGGGGAACACCGGGGAGCTGTTTTTT.

This chain's CDR3 is CASSFLGGVYNEQFF. The DNA for the CDR3 is TGTGCCAGCAGTTTTCTGGGGGGGGTCTACAATGAGCAGTTCTTC. This chain connects TRBV12-3 or TRBV12-4 to TRBJ2-1; 7 bases fit TRBD2. CDR3 length: 15 amino acids. V shed 3 bases and J 3 bases; nucleotides not matched to a gene: 5.